This T cell receptor beta chain emerged from a study of blood T cell repertoires in COVID-19. Study-level information: Samples of COVID-19 (acute and convalescent) were obtained from the United States, Italy and Spain. PBMCs, B-cell-depleted T cells, or T cells were the source of the cDNA or gDNA that made up the material.

The CDR3 covers 16 residues. Germline V lookup: CDR1 SGHTA, CDR2 FQGTGA. Losses at the gene ends were 2 bases for V and 8 bases for J; bases not matched to a gene: 4. How the authors handled the data: Using reference gene primer amplification, nucleated cell counts were estimated. Only in-frame clones appear in the TCRdb table, and some are missing; sequencing was by immunoSEQ multiplex PCR. From that table come the V and J calls and clone size; the DNA was used to work out D and trimming. Of under 80,000 clones in the sample, approximately 83% are singletons; the top ten hold 5.5% to 7.5%. The rearrangement links TRBV7-3 to TRBJ2-1, with 15 bases lining up with TRBD2. The receptor comes from an older woman with acute or convalescent COVID-19. Sequenced sample: peripheral blood. The CDR3 DNA sequence: TGTGCCAGCAGCTTACGGACTAGCGGGGGGGCCCATGAGCAGTTCTTC. As protein: CASSLRTSGGAHEQFF.